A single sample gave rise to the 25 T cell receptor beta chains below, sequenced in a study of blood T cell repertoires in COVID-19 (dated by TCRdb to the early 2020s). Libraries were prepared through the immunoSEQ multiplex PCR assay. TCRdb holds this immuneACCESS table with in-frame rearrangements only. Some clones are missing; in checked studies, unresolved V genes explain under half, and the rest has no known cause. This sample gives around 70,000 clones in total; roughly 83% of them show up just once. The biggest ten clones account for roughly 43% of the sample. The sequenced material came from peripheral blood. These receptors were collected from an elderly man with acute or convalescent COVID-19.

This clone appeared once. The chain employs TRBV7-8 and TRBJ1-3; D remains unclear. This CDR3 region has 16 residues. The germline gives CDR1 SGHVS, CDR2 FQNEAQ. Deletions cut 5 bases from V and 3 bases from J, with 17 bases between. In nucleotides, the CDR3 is TGTGCCAGCAGCCTCGGGTCTCCAAGAGGTGGAAACACCATATATTTT. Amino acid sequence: CASSLGSPRGGNTIYF.

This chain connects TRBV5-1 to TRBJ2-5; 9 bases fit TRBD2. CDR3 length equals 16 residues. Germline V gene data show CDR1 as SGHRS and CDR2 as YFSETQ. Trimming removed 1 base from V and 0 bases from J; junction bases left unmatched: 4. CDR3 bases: TGCGCCAGCAGCTTGCAGCGGGAGGCATACCAAGAGACCCAGTACTTC. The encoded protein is CASSLQREAYQETQYF.

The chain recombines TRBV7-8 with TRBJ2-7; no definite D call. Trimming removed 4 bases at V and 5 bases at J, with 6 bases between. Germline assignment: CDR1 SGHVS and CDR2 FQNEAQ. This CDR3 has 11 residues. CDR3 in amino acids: CASSSRHEQYF. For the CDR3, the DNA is TGTGCCAGCAGCTCTAGGCACGAGCAGTACTTC.

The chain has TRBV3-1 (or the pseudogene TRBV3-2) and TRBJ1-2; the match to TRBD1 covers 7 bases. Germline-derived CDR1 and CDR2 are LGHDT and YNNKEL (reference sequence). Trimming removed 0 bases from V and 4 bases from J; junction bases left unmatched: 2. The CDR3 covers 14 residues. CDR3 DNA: TGTGCCAGCAGCCAAGAAGGGGGCGGCTATGGCTACACCTTC. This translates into CASSQEGGGYGYTF.

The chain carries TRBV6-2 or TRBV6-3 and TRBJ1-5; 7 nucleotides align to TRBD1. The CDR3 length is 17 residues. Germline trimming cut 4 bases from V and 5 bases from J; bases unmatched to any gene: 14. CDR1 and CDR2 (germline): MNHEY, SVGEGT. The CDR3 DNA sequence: TGTGCCAGCAGTTTAAGTCCACAGGGGAAAAGGGATCAGCCCCAGCATTTT. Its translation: CASSLSPQGKRDQPQHF.

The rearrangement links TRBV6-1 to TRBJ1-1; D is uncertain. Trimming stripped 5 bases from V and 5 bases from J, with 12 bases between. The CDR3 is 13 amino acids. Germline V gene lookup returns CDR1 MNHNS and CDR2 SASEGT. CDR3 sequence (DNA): TGTGCCAGCAGTTCTACTCTAGGTACTGAAGCTTTCTTT. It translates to CASSSTLGTEAFF.

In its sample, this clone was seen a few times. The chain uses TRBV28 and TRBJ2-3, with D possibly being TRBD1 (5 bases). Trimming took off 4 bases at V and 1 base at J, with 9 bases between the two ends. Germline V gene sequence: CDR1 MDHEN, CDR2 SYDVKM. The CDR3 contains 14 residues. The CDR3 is CASSSEQGTDTQYF. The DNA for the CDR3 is TGTGCCAGCAGTTCGGAACAGGGCACAGATACGCAGTATTTT.

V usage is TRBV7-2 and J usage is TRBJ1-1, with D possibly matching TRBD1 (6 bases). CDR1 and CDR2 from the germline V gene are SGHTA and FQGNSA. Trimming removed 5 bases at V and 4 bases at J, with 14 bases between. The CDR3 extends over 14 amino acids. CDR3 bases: TGTGCCAGCAGCCAGATACAGGGCTTCACTGAAGCTTTCTTT. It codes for CASSQIQGFTEAFF.

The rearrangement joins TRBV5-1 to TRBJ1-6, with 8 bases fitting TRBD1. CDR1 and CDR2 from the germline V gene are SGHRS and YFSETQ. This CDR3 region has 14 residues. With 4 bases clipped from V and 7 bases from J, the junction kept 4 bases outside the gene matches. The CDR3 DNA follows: TGCGCCAGCAGCCGGACAGGGAGGAATTCACCCCTCCACTTT. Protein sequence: CASSRTGRNSPLHF.

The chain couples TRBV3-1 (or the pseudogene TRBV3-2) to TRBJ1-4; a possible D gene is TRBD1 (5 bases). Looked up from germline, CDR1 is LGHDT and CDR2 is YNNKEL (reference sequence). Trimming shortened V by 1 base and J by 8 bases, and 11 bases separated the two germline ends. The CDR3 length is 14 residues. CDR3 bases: TGTGCCAGCAGCCAAGGCAGGGTAGAGGAAAAACTGTTTTTT. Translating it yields CASSQGRVEEKLFF.

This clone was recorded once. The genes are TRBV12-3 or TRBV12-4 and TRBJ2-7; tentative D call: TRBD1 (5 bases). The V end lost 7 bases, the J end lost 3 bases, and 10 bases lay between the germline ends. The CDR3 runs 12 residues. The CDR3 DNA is TGTGCCAGCACTACCCAGGGCTACGAGCAGTACTTC. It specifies CASTTQGYEQYF.

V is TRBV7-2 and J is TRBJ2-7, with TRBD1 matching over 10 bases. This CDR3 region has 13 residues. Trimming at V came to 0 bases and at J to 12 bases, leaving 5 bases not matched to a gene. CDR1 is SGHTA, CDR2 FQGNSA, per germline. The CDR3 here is CASSLAGTGEVYF. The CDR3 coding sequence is TGTGCCAGCAGCTTAGCCGGGACAGGGGAGGTGTACTTC.

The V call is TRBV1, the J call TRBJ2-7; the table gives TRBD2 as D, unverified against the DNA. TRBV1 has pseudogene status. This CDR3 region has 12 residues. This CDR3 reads CTSNLYSSEQYF. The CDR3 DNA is TGCACCAGCAACCTGTACTCGAGCGAGCAGTACTTC.

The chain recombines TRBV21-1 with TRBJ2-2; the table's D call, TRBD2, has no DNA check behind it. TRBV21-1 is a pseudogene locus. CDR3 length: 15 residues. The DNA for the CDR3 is TGTGCCAGCAGCAAACGGAGGGCCCACACCGGGGAGCTGTTTTTT. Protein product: CASSKRRAHTGELFF.

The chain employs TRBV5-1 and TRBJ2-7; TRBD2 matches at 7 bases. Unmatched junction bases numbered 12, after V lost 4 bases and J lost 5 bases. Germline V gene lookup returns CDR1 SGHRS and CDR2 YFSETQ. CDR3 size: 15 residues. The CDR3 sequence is CASSAGGGGLNEQYF. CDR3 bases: TGCGCCAGCAGCGCCGGCGGGGGAGGTTTGAACGAGCAGTACTTC.

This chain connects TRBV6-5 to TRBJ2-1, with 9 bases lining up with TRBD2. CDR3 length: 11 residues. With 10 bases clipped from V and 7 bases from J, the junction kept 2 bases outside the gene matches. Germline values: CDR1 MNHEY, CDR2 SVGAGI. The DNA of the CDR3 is TGTGCCACCGCGGGGGGGAATGAGCAGTTCTTC. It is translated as CATAGGNEQFF.

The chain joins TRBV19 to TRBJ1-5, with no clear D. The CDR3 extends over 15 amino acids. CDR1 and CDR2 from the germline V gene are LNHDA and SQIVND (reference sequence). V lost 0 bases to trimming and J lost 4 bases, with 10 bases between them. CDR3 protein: CASSIDRGGNQPQHF. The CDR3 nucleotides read TGTGCCAGTAGTATAGATCGAGGAGGTAATCAGCCCCAGCATTTT.

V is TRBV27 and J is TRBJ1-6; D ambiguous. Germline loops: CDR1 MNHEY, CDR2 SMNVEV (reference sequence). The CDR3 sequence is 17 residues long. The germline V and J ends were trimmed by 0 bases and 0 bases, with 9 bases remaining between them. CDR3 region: CASSLSPRSSYNSPLHF. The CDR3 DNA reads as TGTGCCAGCAGTTTATCTCCCCGGAGCTCCTATAATTCACCCCTCCACTTT.

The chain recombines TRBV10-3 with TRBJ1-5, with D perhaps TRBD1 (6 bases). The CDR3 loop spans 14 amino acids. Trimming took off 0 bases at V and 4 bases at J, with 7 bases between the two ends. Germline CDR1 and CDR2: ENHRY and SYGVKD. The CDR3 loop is CAISESGGNQPQHF. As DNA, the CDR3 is TGTGCCATCAGTGAGTCAGGGGGAAATCAGCCCCAGCATTTT.

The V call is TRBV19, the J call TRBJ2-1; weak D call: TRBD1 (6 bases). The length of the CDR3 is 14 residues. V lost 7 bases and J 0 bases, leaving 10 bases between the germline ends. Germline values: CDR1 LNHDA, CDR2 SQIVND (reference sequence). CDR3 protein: CASTEGGSYNEQFF. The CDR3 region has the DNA TGTGCCAGTACGGAAGGGGGCTCCTACAATGAGCAGTTCTTC.

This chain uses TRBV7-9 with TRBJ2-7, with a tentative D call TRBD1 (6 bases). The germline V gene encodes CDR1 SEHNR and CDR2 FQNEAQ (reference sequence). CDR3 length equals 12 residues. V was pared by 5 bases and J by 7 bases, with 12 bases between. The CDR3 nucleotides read TGTGCCAGCAGCCCTACAGGGATAGAGCAGTACTTC. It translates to CASSPTGIEQYF.

The DNA of the CDR3 is TGTGCCAGCAGTTACTCGTCCAGGGCCACCGGGGAGCTGTTTTTT. Protein product: CASSYSSRATGELFF. The V and J genes are TRBV6-5 and TRBJ2-2, with a possible D match to TRBD1 (5 bases). Germline V gene lookup returns CDR1 MNHEY and CDR2 SVGAGI. This CDR3 spans 15 amino acids. V was shortened by 0 bases and J by 4 bases, with 9 bases between the two germline ends.

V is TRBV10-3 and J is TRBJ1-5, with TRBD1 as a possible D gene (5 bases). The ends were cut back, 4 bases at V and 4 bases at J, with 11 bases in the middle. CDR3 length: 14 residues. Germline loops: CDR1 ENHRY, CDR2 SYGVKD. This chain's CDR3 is CAISAAGNNQPQHF. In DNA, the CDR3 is TGTGCCATCAGTGCGGCAGGGAATAATCAGCCCCAGCATTTT.

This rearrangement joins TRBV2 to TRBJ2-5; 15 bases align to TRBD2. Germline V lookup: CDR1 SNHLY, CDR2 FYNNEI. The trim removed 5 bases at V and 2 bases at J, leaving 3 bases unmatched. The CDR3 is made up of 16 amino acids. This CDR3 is CASSPGLAGGQETQYF. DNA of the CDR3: TGTGCCAGCAGTCCCGGACTAGCGGGGGGGCAAGAGACCCAGTACTTC.

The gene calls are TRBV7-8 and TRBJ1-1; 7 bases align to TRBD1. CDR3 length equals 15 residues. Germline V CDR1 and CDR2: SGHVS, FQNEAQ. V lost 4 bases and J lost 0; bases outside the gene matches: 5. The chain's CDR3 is CASSWGQTMNTEAFF. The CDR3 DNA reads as TGTGCCAGCAGCTGGGGACAGACTATGAACACTGAAGCTTTCTTT.